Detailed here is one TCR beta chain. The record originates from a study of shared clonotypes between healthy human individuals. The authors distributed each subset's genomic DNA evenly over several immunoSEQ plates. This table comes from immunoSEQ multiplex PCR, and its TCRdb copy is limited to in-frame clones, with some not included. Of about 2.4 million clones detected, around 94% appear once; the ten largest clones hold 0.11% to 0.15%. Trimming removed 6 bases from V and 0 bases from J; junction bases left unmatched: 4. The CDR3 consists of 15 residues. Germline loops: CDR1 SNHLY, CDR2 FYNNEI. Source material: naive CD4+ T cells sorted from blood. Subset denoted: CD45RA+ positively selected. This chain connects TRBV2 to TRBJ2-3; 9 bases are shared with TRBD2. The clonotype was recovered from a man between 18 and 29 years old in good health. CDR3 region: CASRASGASTDTQYF. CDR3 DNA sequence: TGTGCCAGCAGAGCTAGCGGGGCAAGCACAGATACGCAGTATTTT.